The 29 T cell receptor beta chains presented below share a single source sample, sequenced in a study of blood T cells in healthy people across ages. A second PCR of 7 to 11 cycles used a sample-barcoded 5' primer and a J-beta primer mix. TCRdb called the 5' RACE reads again in MiXCR, with one record for every CDR3 protein. The sample has hundreds of thousands of distinct CDR3 sequences, roughly 50% seen once. Sample: blood. The receptors here all came from an older woman in good health.

The CDR3 DNA sequence: TGTGCCAGCGGGGCGACTAGCGGGAGAGGCAATGAGCAGTTCTTC. Translation gives CASGATSGRGNEQFF. V is TRBV12-3 or TRBV12-4 and J is TRBJ2-1, with 12 nucleotides matching TRBD2. CDR3 length: 15 amino acids. V gave up 8 bases and J gave up 6 bases; unmatched junction bases: 8.

V is TRBV20-1 and J is TRBJ2-1; maybe TRBD1 (5 bases). Germline V gene data show CDR1 as DFQATT and CDR2 as SNEGSKA (reference sequence). V dropped 6 bases and J dropped 8 bases, with 14 bases sitting between them. The CDR3 consists of 12 residues. CDR3 bases: TGCAGTGCCCACAGGTTGAGCGATGAGCAGTTCTTC. It yields the protein CSAHRLSDEQFF.

This chain links TRBV6-2 or TRBV6-3 with TRBJ2-1; D may be TRBD1 or TRBD2 (6 bases each). Germline CDR1 and CDR2: MNHEY and SVGEGT. V was pared by 6 bases and J by 4 bases, with 19 bases between. The CDR3 has 16 residues. The CDR3 is CASRPPRGGQYNEQFF. CDR3 DNA: TGTGCCAGCAGGCCTCCCCGAGGGGGGCAATACAATGAGCAGTTCTTC.

The chain has TRBV4-3 and TRBJ2-7; 7 bases match TRBD1. The J call could be wrong; TRBJ2-5 is a better fit for the DNA end. Germline-derived CDR1 and CDR2 are LGHNA and YSLEER. The CDR3 is made up of 15 amino acids. CDR3 DNA: TGCGCCAGCAGCCAGCTGACAGGGCCTTCGGAGACCCAGTACTTC. Its translation is CASSQLTGPSETQYF.

This chain links TRBV12-3 or TRBV12-4 with TRBJ2-5; possibly TRBD2 for D (5 bases). The J call may be in error: the DNA end matches TRBJ2-7 better. This CDR3 contains 14 residues. As DNA, the CDR3 is TGTGCCAGCAGTTACAGCGGCTACTCCTACGAGCAGTACTTC. Its translation: CASSYSGYSYEQYF.

This chain joins TRBV2 and TRBJ2-6; 7 bases align to TRBD1. CDR1 and CDR2 from the germline V gene are SNHLY and FYNNEI. This CDR3 is built from 17 residues. Losses at the gene ends were 2 bases for V and 0 bases for J; bases not matched to a gene: 4. The CDR3 DNA is TGTGCCAGCAGTGAAAACAGGGGCGTCTCTGGGGCCAACGTCCTGACTTTC. It is translated as CASSENRGVSGANVLTF.

The chain couples TRBV19 to TRBJ1-4; D may be TRBD1 (5 bases). Germline V lookup: CDR1 LNHDA, CDR2 SQIVND (reference sequence). The CDR3 consists of 15 residues. Trimming removed 6 bases at V and 0 bases at J, with 11 bases between. CDR3 in DNA: TGTGCCAGTAGAATGACAGCAGCAACTAATGAAAAACTGTTTTTT. The encoded protein is CASRMTAATNEKLFF.

J is TRBJ1-5 and V is TRBV7-2; 7 nucleotides align to TRBD1. The germline V gene encodes CDR1 SGHTA and CDR2 FQGNSA. CDR3 length: 15 residues. The V segment lost 1 base and the J segment 7 bases; nucleotides outside the gene matches: 7. The CDR3 bases are TGTGCCAGCAGCTTAGATGCAGGGGGTGAACAGCCCCAGCATTTT. Residues: CASSLDAGGEQPQHF.

This clonotype was seen only a few times. The chain employs TRBV24-1 and TRBJ2-1; D might be TRBD1 (5 bases). Trimming stripped 3 bases from V and 4 bases from J, with 15 bases between. CDR3 size: 16 residues. Germline assignment: CDR1 KGHDR and CDR2 SFDVKD. The CDR3 sequence: CATSDHRPNIYNEQFF. CDR3 in DNA: TGTGCCACCAGTGATCACAGGCCGAATATTTACAATGAGCAGTTCTTC.

The chain uses TRBV12-3 or TRBV12-4 and TRBJ2-7; 9 bases align to TRBD1. This CDR3 is 14 amino acids long. The trim removed 4 bases at V and 5 bases at J, leaving 6 bases unmatched. The CDR3 loop reads CASSSWDRVHEQYF. The CDR3 DNA reads TGTGCCAGCAGTTCATGGGACAGGGTTCACGAGCAGTACTTC.

The rearrangement links TRBV29-1 to TRBJ2-1; D possibly uses TRBD1 or TRBD2 (5 bases each). V was clipped by 5 bases and J by 8 bases, with 13 bases between them. There are 12 residues in the CDR3. Germline V gives CDR1 SQVTM, CDR2 ANQGSEA. CDR3: CSVSGPRYEQFF. CDR3 nucleotide sequence: TGCAGCGTTTCGGGACCCCGCTATGAGCAGTTCTTC.

The V call is TRBV10-3, the J call TRBJ2-7, with 8 nucleotides matching TRBD1. V was pared by 7 bases and J by 2 bases, with 7 bases of the junction left unmatched. Germline V lookup: CDR1 ENHRY, CDR2 SYGVKD. CDR3 size: 14 residues. The CDR3 sequence: CAINRGTGTYEQYF. The DNA of the CDR3 is TGTGCCATCAATAGGGGGACAGGAACCTACGAGCAGTACTTC.

Of note for this clonotype: A read error may produce the germline difference seen at one junction end. V usage is TRBV5-1 and J usage is TRBJ1-2; a possible D gene is TRBD1 (5 bases). The germline gives CDR1 SGHRS, CDR2 YFSETQ. The CDR3 sequence is 14 residues long. CDR3 loop: CASSLTGPNYGCTF. The CDR3 region has the DNA TGCGCCAGCAGCTTGACAGGCCCTAACTATGGCTGCACCTTC.

The chain recombines TRBV20-1 with TRBJ2-1, with D possibly matching TRBD1 (5 bases). The CDR3 has 12 amino acids. Germline values: CDR1 DFQATT, CDR2 SNEGSKA (reference sequence). V was clipped by 2 bases and J by 5 bases, with 7 bases between them. This CDR3 is CSARLTDNEQFF. Written as DNA, the CDR3 is TGCAGTGCTAGACTGACAGACAATGAGCAGTTCTTC.

At least ten counts were recorded for this clonotype. This chain connects TRBV20-1 to TRBJ1-1; TRBD1 might be the D (6 bases). The CDR3 runs 13 residues. Germline CDR1 is DFQATT and CDR2 is SNEGSKA (reference sequence). The V end was cut by 3 bases, the J end by 4 bases, with 12 bases between. CDR3 DNA sequence: TGCAGTGCTAGTACAGGGTATATCACTGAAGCTTTCTTT. It is translated as CSASTGYITEAFF.

This clonotype was counted only a few times. The V call is TRBV5-1, the J call TRBJ2-7; a weak D match, TRBD1 (5 bases). V shed 0 bases and J shed 3 bases, with 10 bases lying between them. Germline CDR1 and CDR2: SGHRS and YFSETQ. This CDR3 has 14 amino acids. CDR3 in amino acids: CASSLAPDSYEQYF. CDR3 bases: TGCGCCAGCAGCTTGGCTCCTGACAGCTACGAGCAGTACTTC.

As concerns this clonotype: A much larger clone differs by one base, so this may be a read error. This chain links TRBV5-1 with TRBJ2-5, with a possible D match to TRBD1 (7 bases). Between the trimmed V and J ends, which lost 2 bases and 2 bases, there was a span of 13 bases. The CDR3 covers 15 residues. Germline lookup yields CDR1 SGHRS and CDR2 YFSETQ. The CDR3, as DNA: TGCGCCAGCAGCTTTGCGCCAGGGGGGCAAGAGACCCAGTACTTC. Residues: CASSFAPGGQETQYF. Looking up the rest from reference TRBV5-1 and TRBJ2-5 gives the full variable domain: KAGVTQTPRYLIKTRGQQVTLSCSPISGHRSVSWYQQTPGQGLQFLFEYFSETQRNKGNFPGRFSGRQFSNSRSEMNVSTLELGDSALYLCASSFAPGGQETQYFGPGTRLLVL.

The J gene is TRBJ2-2, the V gene TRBV11-3; 8 bases are shared with TRBD1. From germline, CDR1 is SGHNT and CDR2 YENEEA. The CDR3 has 16 residues. J lost 2 bases, V lost 1 base, and 3 bases had no gene match. The DNA for the CDR3 is TGTGCCAGCAGCTTAGGGACAGGGCTCAACACCGGGGAGCTGTTTTTT. It codes for CASSLGTGLNTGELFF. Full variable domain (rest looked up from reference TRBV11-3 and TRBJ2-2): EAGVVQSPRYKIIEKKQPVAFWCNPISGHNTLYWYLQNLGQGPELLIRYENEEAVDDSQLPKDRFSAERLKGVDSTLKIQPAELGDSAVYLCASSLGTGLNTGELFFGEGSRLTVL.

This clonotype appeared a few times. J is TRBJ2-7 and V is TRBV18; D not resolved. Germline CDR1 reads KGHSH; CDR2 reads LQKENI. The CDR3 has 13 amino acids. The V end was cut by 5 bases, the J end by 5 bases, with 13 bases between. CDR3 protein: CASSTPGSNEQYF. In DNA form, the CDR3 reads TGTGCCAGCTCAACTCCGGGTAGCAACGAGCAGTACTTC.

The chain carries TRBV29-1 and TRBJ2-5; the D call may be TRBD1 or TRBD2 (6 bases each). Germline-derived CDR1 and CDR2 are SQVTM and ANQGSEA. V was clipped by 5 bases and J by 4 bases, with 14 bases between them. The CDR3 runs to 13 residues. DNA for the CDR3: TGCAGCGTTTCCATACAGGGAGGAGAGACCCAGTACTTC. This translates into CSVSIQGGETQYF.

This chain links TRBV29-1 with TRBJ2-1; 11 nucleotides agree with TRBD2. The J call may be wrong; the DNA end is better matched by TRBJ2-7. There are 16 residues in the CDR3. Germline V gene lookup returns CDR1 SQVTM and CDR2 ANQGSEA. The CDR3 sequence: CSVLGSSGRSYNEQYF. As DNA, the CDR3 is TGCAGCGTTTTGGGCTCTAGCGGGAGGTCTTACAATGAGCAGTACTTC.

This clonotype was counted a few times. V usage is TRBV10-3 and J usage is TRBJ1-2, with 8 bases aligning to TRBD1. Trimming at V came to 6 bases and at J to 3 bases, leaving 12 bases not matched to a gene. The CDR3 runs 16 residues. CDR1 and CDR2 (germline): ENHRY, SYGVKD. This CDR3 reads CAIRDLRTGSDYGYTF. DNA of the CDR3: TGTGCCATCAGGGACCTTAGGACAGGGTCGGACTATGGCTACACCTTC.

The CDR3 is CASSQKGEGVYEQYF. In DNA form, the CDR3 reads TGCGCCAGCAGCCAAAAGGGGGAGGGTGTCTACGAGCAGTACTTC. V is TRBV4-1 and J is TRBJ2-7; possible D gene TRBD2, 7 bases. The V gene lost 2 bases and the J gene lost 3 bases, with 14 bases spanning the gap. This CDR3 contains 15 residues. The germline V gene encodes CDR1 MGHRA and CDR2 YSYEKL.

This clonotype was seen ten or more times. This chain links TRBV30 with TRBJ2-3, with a tentative D call TRBD2 (6 bases). The CDR3 sequence is 13 residues long. V shed 1 base and J shed 4 bases, with 9 bases lying between them. CDR1 GTSNPN and CDR2 SVGIG come from the germline V gene (reference sequence). The chain's CDR3 is CAWSGTSSDTQYF. CDR3 DNA: TGTGCCTGGAGTGGAACTAGCTCAGATACGCAGTATTTT.

V is TRBV20-1 and J is TRBJ2-2; the match to TRBD2 covers 7 bases. Germline lookup yields CDR1 DFQATT and CDR2 SNEGSKA (reference sequence). With 6 bases clipped from V and 2 bases from J, the junction kept 9 bases outside the gene matches. This CDR3 spans 15 amino acids. Written as DNA, the CDR3 is TGCAGTGCCAAAGCGGGACTCACCAACACCGGGGAGCTGTTTTTT. Amino acids: CSAKAGLTNTGELFF.

The chain carries TRBV20-1 and TRBJ1-6; 9 bases are shared with TRBD1. This CDR3 spans 13 amino acids. Germline loops: CDR1 DFQATT, CDR2 SNEGSKA (reference sequence). J was trimmed by 8 bases and V by 8 bases; bases with no gene match: 7. The CDR3 region has the DNA TGCAGTTCCCGCGACAGGGGGGATTCACCCCTCCACTTT. Translation: CSSRDRGDSPLHF.

J is TRBJ2-4 and V is TRBV10-3, with D tentatively TRBD2 (6 bases). Germline loops: CDR1 ENHRY, CDR2 SYGVKD. Trimming cost V 7 bases and J 13 bases, with 17 bases left between them. This CDR3 has 12 residues. This chain's CDR3 is CAINRGDSEQYF. CDR3 in DNA: TGTGCCATCAATCGCGGGGATAGTGAGCAGTACTTC.

V and J are TRBV28 and TRBJ2-2, with D perhaps given as TRBD1 or TRBD2 (5 bases each). This CDR3 is 15 amino acids long. Trimming left V 5 bases short and J 6 bases short, with 16 bases between. Germline-derived CDR1 and CDR2 are MDHEN and SYDVKM. Written as DNA, the CDR3 is TGTGCCAGCAGTCGGGCCCCGAGGGGTTCCGGGGAGCTGTTTTTT. Its translation is CASSRAPRGSGELFF.

The chain has TRBV19 and TRBJ2-7, with 8 bases lining up with TRBD2. This CDR3 is 14 amino acids long. V trimming: 4 bases; J trimming: 0 bases; junction bases outside the gene matches: 2. Germline lookup yields CDR1 LNHDA and CDR2 SQIVND (reference sequence). CDR3 region: CASSTSGPSYEQYF. In DNA, the CDR3 is TGTGCCAGTAGTACTAGCGGGCCCTCCTACGAGCAGTACTTC.